Below are 12 T cell receptor beta chains sequenced from a single sample in a study of blood T cell repertoires in COVID-19. Profiled with immunoSEQ multiplex PCR; TCRdb holds only in-frame clones, not every one. Among around 150,000 clones listed, under 85% were seen once. The sample comprised peripheral blood. All receptors derive from an elderly woman with acute or convalescent COVID-19.

The chain links TRBV4-1 to TRBJ2-7; TRBD1 is a possible D gene (5 bases). Deletions cut 3 bases from V and 2 bases from J, with 5 bases between. CDR3 length: 12 residues. The germline CDR1 and CDR2 sequences are MGHRA and YSYEKL. The CDR3 loop reads CASSQDTYEQYF. Written as DNA, the CDR3 is TGCGCCAGCAGCCAGGACACCTACGAGCAGTACTTC.

The J gene is TRBJ2-7, the V gene TRBV5-1, with 11 bases that match TRBD2. CDR3 length equals 16 residues. Germline V gene lookup returns CDR1 SGHRS and CDR2 YFSETQ. The trim removed 2 bases at V and 3 bases at J, leaving 7 bases unmatched. The CDR3 loop is CASSLTSGSPFYEQYF. CDR3 nucleotide sequence: TGCGCCAGCAGCTTAACTAGCGGGAGCCCGTTCTACGAGCAGTACTTC.

The table lists this clone with a count of one. This sequence joins TRBV5-1 and TRBJ1-2; D is ambiguous. Trimming removed 0 bases at V and 3 bases at J, with 12 bases between. CDR1 SGHRS and CDR2 YFSETQ come from the germline V gene. The CDR3 has 15 amino acids. CDR3 amino acids: CASSLEGDLDYGYTF. The CDR3 DNA reads as TGCGCCAGCAGCTTGGAGGGAGACCTGGACTATGGCTACACCTTC. Combining the CDR3 with reference TRBV5-1 and TRBJ1-2 gives the whole variable domain KAGVTQTPRYLIKTRGQQVTLSCSPISGHRSVSWYQQTPGQGLQFLFEYFSETQRNKGNFPGRFSGRQFSNSRSEMNVSTLELGDSALYLCASSLEGDLDYGYTFGSGTRLTVV.

The V gene is TRBV27, the J gene TRBJ1-1; 9 nucleotides line up with TRBD1. The germline V gene has CDR1 MNHEY and CDR2 SMNVEV (reference sequence). The ends lost 6 bases at V and 1 base at J; junction bases unmatched: 15. CDR3 size: 18 residues. In DNA form, the CDR3 reads TGTGCCAGCAGGCTATCGGGACAGGGCCTCCTTGGGAACACTGAAGCTTTCTTT. Translated, it gives CASRLSGQGLLGNTEAFF.

The V call is TRBV5-6, the J call TRBJ1-4; weak D call: TRBD1 (5 bases). This CDR3 comprises 15 residues. CDR1 and CDR2 (germline): SGHDT, YYEEEE. V was pared by 1 base and J by 8 bases, with 15 bases between. CDR3 nucleotide sequence: TGTGCCAGCAGCTTGAAGGCGACAGAAGGGGAAAAACTGTTTTTT. Its translation is CASSLKATEGEKLFF.

The chain carries TRBV6-6 and TRBJ1-2, with D maybe TRBD1 (6 bases). The CDR3 contains 16 residues. In germline, CDR1 is MNHNY, CDR2 SVGAGI (reference sequence). The V end was cut by 6 bases, the J end by 4 bases, with 21 bases between. In DNA form, the CDR3 reads TGTGCCAGCAGCCAACTCGGGGGGGGCGGAGGCTATGGCTACACCTTC. It translates to CASSQLGGGGGYGYTF.

This clone was detected a few times. V usage is TRBV18 and J usage is TRBJ1-2; D may be TRBD1 (5 bases). V dropped 1 base and J dropped 2 bases, with 8 bases sitting between them. This CDR3 spans 14 amino acids. The V gene's germline CDR1 is KGHSH and CDR2 LQKENI. The CDR3 here is CASSPQGANYGYTF. The CDR3 DNA follows: TGTGCCAGCTCACCACAAGGGGCCAACTATGGCTACACCTTC.

The chain carries TRBV11-3 and TRBJ2-1; 7 positions agree with TRBD2. CDR3 length equals 15 residues. The V gene's germline CDR1 is SGHNT and CDR2 YENEEA. Trimming removed 5 bases from V and 1 base from J; junction bases left unmatched: 5. The CDR3 is CASSPGGRSYNEQFF. CDR3 DNA: TGTGCCAGCAGCCCGGGAGGCAGGTCCTACAATGAGCAGTTCTTC.

This clone has just a few counts. The chain has TRBV5-1 and TRBJ2-1, with 7 bases matching TRBD2. CDR3 length: 15 residues. Per germline, CDR1 SGHRS and CDR2 YFSETQ. Losses at the gene ends were 4 bases for V and 7 bases for J; bases not matched to a gene: 11. CDR3 in DNA: TGCGCCAGCAGCCTCGGGACTACCCTGGTGAATGAGCAGTTCTTC. Protein: CASSLGTTLVNEQFF.

This clone was recorded a few times. This rearrangement joins TRBV7-8 to TRBJ2-3; possibly TRBD1 for D (6 bases). From germline, CDR1 is SGHVS and CDR2 FQNEAQ. The CDR3 covers 16 residues. With 1 base removed from V and 8 bases from J, the gap between germline ends came to 19 bases. The CDR3 DNA follows: TGTGCCAGCAGCTTAGATTCAGGGGTCGGAGGTGGTACGCAGTATTTT. Amino acid sequence: CASSLDSGVGGGTQYF.

This clone has only a few counts. The chain combines TRBV25-1 with TRBJ2-5; 8 bases agree with TRBD1. The germline V gene encodes CDR1 MGHDK and CDR2 SYGVNS. CDR3 length: 15 amino acids. V trimming: 1 base; J trimming: 5 bases; junction bases outside the gene matches: 6. The CDR3 DNA reads as TGTGCCAGCAGTGAATCGACAGGGGCCCCCGAGACCCAGTACTTC. It is translated as CASSESTGAPETQYF.

V gene TRBV6-6 combines with J gene TRBJ2-7, with 10 bases fitting TRBD2. The CDR3 covers 16 residues. V lost 4 bases to trimming and J lost 1 base; unmatched junction nucleotides: 7. The germline V gene has CDR1 MNHNY and CDR2 SVGAGI (reference sequence). For the CDR3, the DNA is TGTGCCAGCAGTTCCAACGGACTAGCGGCTTCCTACGAGCAGTACTTC. Its protein product is CASSSNGLAASYEQYF.